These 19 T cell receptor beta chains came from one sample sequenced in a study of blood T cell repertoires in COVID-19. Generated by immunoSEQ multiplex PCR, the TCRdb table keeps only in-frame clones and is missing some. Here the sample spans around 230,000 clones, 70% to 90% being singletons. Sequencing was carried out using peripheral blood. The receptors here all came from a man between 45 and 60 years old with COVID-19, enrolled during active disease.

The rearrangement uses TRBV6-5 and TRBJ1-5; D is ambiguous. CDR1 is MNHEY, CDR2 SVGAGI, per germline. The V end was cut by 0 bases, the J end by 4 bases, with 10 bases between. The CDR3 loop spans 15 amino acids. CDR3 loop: CASSYSRGTNQPQHF. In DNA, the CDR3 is TGTGCCAGCAGTTACTCTCGGGGTACAAATCAGCCCCAGCATTTT.

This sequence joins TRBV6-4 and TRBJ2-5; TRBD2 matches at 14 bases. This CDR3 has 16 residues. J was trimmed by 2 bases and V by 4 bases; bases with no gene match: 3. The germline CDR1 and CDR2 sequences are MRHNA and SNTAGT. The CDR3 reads CASSGLAGGLQETQYF. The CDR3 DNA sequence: TGTGCCAGCAGTGGACTAGCGGGGGGGTTACAAGAGACCCAGTACTTC.

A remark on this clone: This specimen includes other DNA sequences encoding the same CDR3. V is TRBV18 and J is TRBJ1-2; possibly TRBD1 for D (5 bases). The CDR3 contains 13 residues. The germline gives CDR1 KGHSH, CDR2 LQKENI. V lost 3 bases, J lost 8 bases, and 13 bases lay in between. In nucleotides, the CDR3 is TGTGCCAGCTCACCTTCGGACACCCGGGGCTACACCTTC. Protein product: CASSPSDTRGYTF. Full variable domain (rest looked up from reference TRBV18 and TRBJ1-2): NAGVMQNPRHLVRRRGQEARLRCSPMKGHSHVYWYRQLPEEGLKFMVYLQKENIIDESGMPKERFSAEFPKEGPSILRIQQVVRGDSAAYFCASSPSDTRGYTFGSGTRLTVV.

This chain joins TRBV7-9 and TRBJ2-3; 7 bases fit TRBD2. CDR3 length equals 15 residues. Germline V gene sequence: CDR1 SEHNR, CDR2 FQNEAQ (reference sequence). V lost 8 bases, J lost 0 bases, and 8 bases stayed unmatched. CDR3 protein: CASRALGGSTDTQYF. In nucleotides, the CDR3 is TGTGCCAGCCGAGCCCTGGGGGGGAGCACAGATACGCAGTATTTT. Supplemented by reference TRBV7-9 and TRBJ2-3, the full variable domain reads DTGVSQNPRHKITKRGQNVTFRCDPISEHNRLYWYRQTLGQGPEFLTYFQNEAQLEKSRLLSDRFSAERPKGSFSTLEIQRTEQGDSAMYLCASRALGGSTDTQYFGPGTRLTVL.

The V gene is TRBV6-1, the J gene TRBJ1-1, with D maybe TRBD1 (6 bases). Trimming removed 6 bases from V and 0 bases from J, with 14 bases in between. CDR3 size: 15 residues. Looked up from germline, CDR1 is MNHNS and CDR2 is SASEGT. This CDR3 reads CASRGDNGLNTEAFF. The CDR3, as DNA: TGTGCCAGCAGAGGGGACAACGGCTTGAACACTGAAGCTTTCTTT.

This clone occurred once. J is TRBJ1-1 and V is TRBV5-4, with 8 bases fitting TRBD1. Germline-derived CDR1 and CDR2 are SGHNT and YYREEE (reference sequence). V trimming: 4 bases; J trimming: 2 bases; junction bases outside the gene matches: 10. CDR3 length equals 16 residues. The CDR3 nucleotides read TGTGCCAGCAGCCCAAAGACAGGGGCGGTTAACACTGAAGCTTTCTTT. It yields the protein CASSPKTGAVNTEAFF. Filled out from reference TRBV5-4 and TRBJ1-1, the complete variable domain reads ETGVTQSPTHLIKTRGQQVTLRCSSQSGHNTVSWYQQALGQGPQFIFQYYREEENGRGNFPPRFSGLQFPNYSSELNVNALELDDSALYLCASSPKTGAVNTEAFFGQGTRLTVV.

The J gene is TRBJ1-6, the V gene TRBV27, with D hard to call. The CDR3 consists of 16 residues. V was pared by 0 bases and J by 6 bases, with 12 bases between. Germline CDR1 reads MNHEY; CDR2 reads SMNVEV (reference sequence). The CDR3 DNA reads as TGTGCCAGCAGTTTATCTCCCCAGGCGAGTAATTCACCCCTCCACTTT. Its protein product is CASSLSPQASNSPLHF.

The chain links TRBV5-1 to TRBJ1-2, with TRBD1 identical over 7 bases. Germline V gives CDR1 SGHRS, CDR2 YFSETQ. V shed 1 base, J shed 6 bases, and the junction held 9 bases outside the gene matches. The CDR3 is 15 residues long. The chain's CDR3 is CASSLSLGTADGYTF. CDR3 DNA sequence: TGCGCCAGCAGCTTGTCTCTCGGGACAGCTGATGGCTACACCTTC.

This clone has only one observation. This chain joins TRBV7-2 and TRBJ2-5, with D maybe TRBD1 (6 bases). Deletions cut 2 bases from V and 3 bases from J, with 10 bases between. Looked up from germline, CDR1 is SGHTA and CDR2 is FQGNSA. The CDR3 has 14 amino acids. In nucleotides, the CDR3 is TGTGCCAGCAGCTTAAAAAACAGGGAAGAGACCCAGTACTTC. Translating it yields CASSLKNREETQYF.

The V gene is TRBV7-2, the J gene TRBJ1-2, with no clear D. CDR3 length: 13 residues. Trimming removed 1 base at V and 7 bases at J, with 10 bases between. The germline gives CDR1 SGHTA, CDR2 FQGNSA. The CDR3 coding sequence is TGTGCCAGCAGCTTAGAGGCGGCAGCTGGCTACACCTTC. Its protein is CASSLEAAAGYTF.

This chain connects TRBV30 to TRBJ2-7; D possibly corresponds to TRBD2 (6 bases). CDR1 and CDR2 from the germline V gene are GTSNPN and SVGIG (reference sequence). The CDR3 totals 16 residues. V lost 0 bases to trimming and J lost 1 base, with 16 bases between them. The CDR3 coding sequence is TGTGCCTGGAGTGTACATGGAGGGGCCGCTTCCTACGAGCAGTACTTC. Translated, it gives CAWSVHGGAASYEQYF.

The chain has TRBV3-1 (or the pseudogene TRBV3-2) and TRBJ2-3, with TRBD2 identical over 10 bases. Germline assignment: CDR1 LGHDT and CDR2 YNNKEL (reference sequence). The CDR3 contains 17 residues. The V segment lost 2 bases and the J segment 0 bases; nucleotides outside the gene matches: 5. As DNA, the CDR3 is TGTGCCAGCAGCCAACATACTAGCGGGGCTAGCACAGATACGCAGTATTTT. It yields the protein CASSQHTSGASTDTQYF.

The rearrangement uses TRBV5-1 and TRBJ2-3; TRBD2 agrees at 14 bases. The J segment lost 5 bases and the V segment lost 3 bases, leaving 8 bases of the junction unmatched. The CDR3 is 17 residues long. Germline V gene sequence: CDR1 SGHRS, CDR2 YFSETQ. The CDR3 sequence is CASSSAGTSGGVDTQYF. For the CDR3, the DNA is TGCGCCAGCAGCTCGGCCGGGACTAGCGGGGGAGTAGATACGCAGTATTTT.

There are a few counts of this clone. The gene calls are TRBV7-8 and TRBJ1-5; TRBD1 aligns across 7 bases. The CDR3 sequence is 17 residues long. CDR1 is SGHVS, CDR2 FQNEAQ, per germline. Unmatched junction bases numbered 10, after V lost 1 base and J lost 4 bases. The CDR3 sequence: CASSLGGQAILNQPQHF. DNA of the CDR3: TGTGCCAGCAGCTTAGGCGGACAGGCCATACTGAATCAGCCCCAGCATTTT.

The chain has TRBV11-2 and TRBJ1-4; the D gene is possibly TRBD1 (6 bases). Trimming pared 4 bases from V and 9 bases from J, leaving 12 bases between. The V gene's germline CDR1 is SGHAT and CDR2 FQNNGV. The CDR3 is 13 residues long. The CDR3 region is CASSWGTSQKLFF. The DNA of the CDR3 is TGTGCCAGCAGCTGGGGGACATCACAAAAACTGTTTTTT.

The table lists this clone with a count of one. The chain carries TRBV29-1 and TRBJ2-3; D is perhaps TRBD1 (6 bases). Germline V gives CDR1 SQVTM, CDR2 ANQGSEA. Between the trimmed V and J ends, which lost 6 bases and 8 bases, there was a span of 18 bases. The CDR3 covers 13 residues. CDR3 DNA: TGCAGCGTGGGGGCCGGGAAAAGTGGTACGCAGTATTTT. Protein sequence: CSVGAGKSGTQYF.

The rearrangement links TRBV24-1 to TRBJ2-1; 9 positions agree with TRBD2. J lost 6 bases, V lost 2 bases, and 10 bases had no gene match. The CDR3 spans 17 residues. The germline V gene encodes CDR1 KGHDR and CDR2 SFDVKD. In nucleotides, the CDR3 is TGTGCCACCAGTGATTCTCTGGTTGCGGGGGGGCGCAATGAGCAGTTCTTC. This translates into CATSDSLVAGGRNEQFF.

In DNA, the CDR3 is TGTGCCATCAGTGAAGGGACAGAAATGAACACTGAAGCTTTCTTT. It is translated as CAISEGTEMNTEAFF. The chain couples TRBV10-3 to TRBJ1-1, with 7 bases lining up with TRBD1. The CDR3 is 15 amino acids. V trimming: 3 bases; J trimming: 0 bases; junction bases outside the gene matches: 4. The germline CDR1 and CDR2 sequences are ENHRY and SYGVKD.

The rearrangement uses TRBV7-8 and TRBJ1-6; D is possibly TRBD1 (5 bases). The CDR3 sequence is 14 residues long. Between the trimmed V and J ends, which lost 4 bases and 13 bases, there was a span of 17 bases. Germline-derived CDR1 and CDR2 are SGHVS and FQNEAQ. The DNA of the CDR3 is TGTGCCAGCAGCTCACGGGGGGGAAACGGTCCCCTCCACTTT. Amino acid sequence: CASSSRGGNGPLHF.